Detailed here is one T cell receptor beta chain. As yet, its antigen is unknown. The V end was cut by 4 bases, the J end by 5 bases, with 15 bases between. CDR3 length equals 14 residues. Germline V lookup: CDR1 MNHEY, CDR2 SVGEGT. TCRdb reanalysed the reads using MiXCR and keeps one entry per CDR3 protein. This table has approximately 770,000 distinct CDR3 sequences, almost 30% appearing once. The sample is drawn from a study of T cell repertoires in cytomegalovirus infection. The overall study: In the study, CMV epitopes included recently identified HLA-C-restricted and well-studied HLA-B-restricted ones. Carrying CMV and the relevant HLA type showed in public TCR beta signatures.

The starting material was cultured CD8+ T cells from PBMCs, obtained from culture after CMV antigen stimulation. The receptor's source is a human donor in good health (CMV status not recorded). Some clones in this sample may be carry-over from other donors' samples. The chain joins TRBV6-2 or TRBV6-3 to TRBJ2-7, with D possibly being TRBD1 (5 bases). The CDR3 DNA reads as TGTGCCAGCAGTTTCCTAGGGGTTTATGACGAGCAGTACGTC. This translates into CASSFLGVYDEQYV.